This TCR beta chain was profiled in a study of blood T cell repertoires in COVID-19. Across the study: Sample material is recorded as cDNA or gDNA derived from T cells, B-cell-depleted T cells, or PBMCs.

The CDR3 spans 15 residues. V dropped 4 bases and J dropped 8; count of bases not matched to a gene: 13. Germline V gene lookup returns CDR1 SGHRS and CDR2 YFSETQ. In the original processing: Reference gene primer amplification gave nucleated cell count estimates. Profiling relied on immunoSEQ multiplex PCR, and the TCRdb table lists in-frame clones only, not all of them. That table furnishes V, J and clone size, whereas the DNA furnished D and trimming. The sample lists fewer than 110,000 clones; about 89% were seen once. The specimen was peripheral blood. This chain joins TRBV5-1 and TRBJ1-2; 8 nucleotides line up with TRBD1. This TCR was recovered from a man in his fifties or sixties with acute or convalescent COVID-19. In DNA, the CDR3 is TGCGCCAGCAGCCCCGGGACAGGCCTAGAGGGAGGCTACACCTTC. Amino acids: CASSPGTGLEGGYTF.